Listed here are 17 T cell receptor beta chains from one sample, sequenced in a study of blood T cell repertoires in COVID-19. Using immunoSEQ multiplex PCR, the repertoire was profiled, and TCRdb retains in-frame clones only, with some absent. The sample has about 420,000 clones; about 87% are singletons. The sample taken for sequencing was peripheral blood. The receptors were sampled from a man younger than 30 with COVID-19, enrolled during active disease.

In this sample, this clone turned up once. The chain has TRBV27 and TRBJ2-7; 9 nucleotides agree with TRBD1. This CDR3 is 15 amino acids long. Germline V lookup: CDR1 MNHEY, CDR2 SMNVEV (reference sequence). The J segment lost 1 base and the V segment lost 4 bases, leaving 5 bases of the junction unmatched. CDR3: CASSWTGAGSYEQYF. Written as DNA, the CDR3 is TGTGCCAGCAGTTGGACAGGGGCTGGGTCCTACGAGCAGTACTTC.

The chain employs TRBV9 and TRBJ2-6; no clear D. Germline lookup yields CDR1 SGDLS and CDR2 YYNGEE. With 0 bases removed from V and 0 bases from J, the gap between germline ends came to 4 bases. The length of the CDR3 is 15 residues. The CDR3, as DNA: TGTGCCAGCAGCGTAGGGCTCTCTGGGGCCAACGTCCTGACTTTC. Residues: CASSVGLSGANVLTF.

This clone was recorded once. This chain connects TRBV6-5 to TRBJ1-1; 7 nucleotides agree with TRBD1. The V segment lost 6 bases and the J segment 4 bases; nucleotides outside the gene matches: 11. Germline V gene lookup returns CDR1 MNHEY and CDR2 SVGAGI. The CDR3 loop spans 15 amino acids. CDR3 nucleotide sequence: TGTGCCAGCAGCGATTTGGACAGGCTGTCCACTGAAGCTTTCTTT. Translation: CASSDLDRLSTEAFF.

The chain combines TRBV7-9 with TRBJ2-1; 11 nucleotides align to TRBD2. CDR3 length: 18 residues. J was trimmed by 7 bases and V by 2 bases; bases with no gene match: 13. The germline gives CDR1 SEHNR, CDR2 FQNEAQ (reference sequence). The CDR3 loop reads CASSLRGASGRTLNEQFF. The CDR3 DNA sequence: TGTGCCAGCAGCTTAAGGGGGGCTAGCGGGAGGACGTTAAATGAGCAGTTCTTC.

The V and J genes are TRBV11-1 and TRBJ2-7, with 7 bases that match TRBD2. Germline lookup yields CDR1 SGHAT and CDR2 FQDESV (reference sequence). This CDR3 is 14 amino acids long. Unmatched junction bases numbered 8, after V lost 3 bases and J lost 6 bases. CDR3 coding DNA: TGTGCCAGCAGCTTCGCAGCGGGGAGGTTCGAGCAGTACTTC. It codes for CASSFAAGRFEQYF.

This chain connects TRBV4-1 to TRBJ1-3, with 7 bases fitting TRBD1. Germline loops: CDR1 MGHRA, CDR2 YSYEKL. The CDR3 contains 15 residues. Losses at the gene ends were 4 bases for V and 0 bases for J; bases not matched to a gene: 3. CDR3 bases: TGCGCCAGCAGCCGACGACAGGGCTCTGGAAACACCATATATTTT. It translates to CASSRRQGSGNTIYF.

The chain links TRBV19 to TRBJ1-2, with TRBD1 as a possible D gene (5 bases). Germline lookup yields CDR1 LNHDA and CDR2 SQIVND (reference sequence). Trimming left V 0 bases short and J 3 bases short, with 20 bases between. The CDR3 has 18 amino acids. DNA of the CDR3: TGTGCCAGTAGTATAGAAACAAGGACAACAAGGGGTTACTATGGCTACACCTTC. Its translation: CASSIETRTTRGYYGYTF.

Written as DNA, the CDR3 is TGTGCCAGCAGCACCGGGGGGGGAGAGACCCAGTACTTC. It is translated as CASSTGGGETQYF. The rearrangement joins TRBV12-1 to TRBJ2-5; TRBD2, the D gene given by the table, was not confirmed from the DNA. TRBV12-1 is labeled a pseudogene. The CDR3 contains 13 residues.

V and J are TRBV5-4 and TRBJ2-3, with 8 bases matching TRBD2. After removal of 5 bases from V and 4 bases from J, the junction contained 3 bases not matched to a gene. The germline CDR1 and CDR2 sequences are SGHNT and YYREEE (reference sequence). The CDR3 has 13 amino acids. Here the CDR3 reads CASRGLGPDTQYF. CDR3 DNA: TGTGCCAGCAGGGGACTAGGCCCAGATACGCAGTATTTT. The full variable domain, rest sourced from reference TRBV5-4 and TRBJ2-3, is ETGVTQSPTHLIKTRGQQVTLRCSSQSGHNTVSWYQQALGQGPQFIFQYYREEENGRGNFPPRFSGLQFPNYSSELNVNALELDDSALYLCASRGLGPDTQYFGPGTRLTVL.

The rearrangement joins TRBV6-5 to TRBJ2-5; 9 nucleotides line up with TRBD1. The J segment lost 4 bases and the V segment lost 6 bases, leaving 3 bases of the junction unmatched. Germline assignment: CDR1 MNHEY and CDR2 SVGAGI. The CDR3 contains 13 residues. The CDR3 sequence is CASSSDRGETQYF. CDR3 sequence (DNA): TGTGCCAGCAGCTCGGACAGGGGAGAGACCCAGTACTTC.

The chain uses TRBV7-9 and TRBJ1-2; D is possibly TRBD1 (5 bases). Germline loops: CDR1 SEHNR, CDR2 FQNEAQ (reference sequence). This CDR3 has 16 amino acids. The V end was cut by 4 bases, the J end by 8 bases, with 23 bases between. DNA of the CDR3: TGTGCCAGCAGCTACTCCGGGGGTGCTCTATCTAACGGCTACACCTTC. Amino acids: CASSYSGGALSNGYTF.

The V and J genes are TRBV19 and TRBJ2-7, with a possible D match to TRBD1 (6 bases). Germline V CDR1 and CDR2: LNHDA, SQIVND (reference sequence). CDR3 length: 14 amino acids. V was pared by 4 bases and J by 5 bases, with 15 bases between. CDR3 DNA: TGTGCCAGTAGTAGGCGACAGGAGCCTCACGAGCAGTACTTC. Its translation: CASSRRQEPHEQYF.

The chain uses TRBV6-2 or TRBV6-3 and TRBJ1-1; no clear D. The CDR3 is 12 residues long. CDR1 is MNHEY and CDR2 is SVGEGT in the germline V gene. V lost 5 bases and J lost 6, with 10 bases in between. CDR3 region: CASSLRFAEAFF. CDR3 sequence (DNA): TGTGCCAGCAGTCTGCGGTTCGCTGAAGCTTTCTTT.

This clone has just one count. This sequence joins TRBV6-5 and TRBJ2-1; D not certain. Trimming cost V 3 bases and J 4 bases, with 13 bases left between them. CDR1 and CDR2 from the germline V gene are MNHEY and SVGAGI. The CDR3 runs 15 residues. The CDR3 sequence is CASSYYTTAYNEQFF. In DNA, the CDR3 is TGTGCCAGCAGTTATTATACAACAGCATACAATGAGCAGTTCTTC.

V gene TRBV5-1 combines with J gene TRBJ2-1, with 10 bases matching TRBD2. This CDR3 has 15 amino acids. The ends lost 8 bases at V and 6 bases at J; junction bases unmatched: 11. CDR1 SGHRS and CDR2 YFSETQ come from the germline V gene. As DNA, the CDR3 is TGCGCCAGTTTTCGCGCGCCTAGCGGGAGCAATGAGCAGTTCTTC. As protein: CASFRAPSGSNEQFF.

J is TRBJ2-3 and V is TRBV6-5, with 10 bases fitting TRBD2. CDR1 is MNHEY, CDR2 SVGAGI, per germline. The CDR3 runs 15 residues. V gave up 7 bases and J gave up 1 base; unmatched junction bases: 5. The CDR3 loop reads CASNLLAGRTDTQYF. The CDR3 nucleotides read TGTGCCAGCAACCTACTAGCGGGACGCACAGATACGCAGTATTTT.

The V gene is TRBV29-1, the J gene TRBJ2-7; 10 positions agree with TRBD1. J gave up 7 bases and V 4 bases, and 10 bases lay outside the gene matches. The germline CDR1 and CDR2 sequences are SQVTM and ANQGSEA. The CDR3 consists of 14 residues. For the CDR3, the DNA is TGCAGCGTTGCAGTGGGACAGGGGTCTCGGGAGCAGTACTTC. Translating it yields CSVAVGQGSREQYF.